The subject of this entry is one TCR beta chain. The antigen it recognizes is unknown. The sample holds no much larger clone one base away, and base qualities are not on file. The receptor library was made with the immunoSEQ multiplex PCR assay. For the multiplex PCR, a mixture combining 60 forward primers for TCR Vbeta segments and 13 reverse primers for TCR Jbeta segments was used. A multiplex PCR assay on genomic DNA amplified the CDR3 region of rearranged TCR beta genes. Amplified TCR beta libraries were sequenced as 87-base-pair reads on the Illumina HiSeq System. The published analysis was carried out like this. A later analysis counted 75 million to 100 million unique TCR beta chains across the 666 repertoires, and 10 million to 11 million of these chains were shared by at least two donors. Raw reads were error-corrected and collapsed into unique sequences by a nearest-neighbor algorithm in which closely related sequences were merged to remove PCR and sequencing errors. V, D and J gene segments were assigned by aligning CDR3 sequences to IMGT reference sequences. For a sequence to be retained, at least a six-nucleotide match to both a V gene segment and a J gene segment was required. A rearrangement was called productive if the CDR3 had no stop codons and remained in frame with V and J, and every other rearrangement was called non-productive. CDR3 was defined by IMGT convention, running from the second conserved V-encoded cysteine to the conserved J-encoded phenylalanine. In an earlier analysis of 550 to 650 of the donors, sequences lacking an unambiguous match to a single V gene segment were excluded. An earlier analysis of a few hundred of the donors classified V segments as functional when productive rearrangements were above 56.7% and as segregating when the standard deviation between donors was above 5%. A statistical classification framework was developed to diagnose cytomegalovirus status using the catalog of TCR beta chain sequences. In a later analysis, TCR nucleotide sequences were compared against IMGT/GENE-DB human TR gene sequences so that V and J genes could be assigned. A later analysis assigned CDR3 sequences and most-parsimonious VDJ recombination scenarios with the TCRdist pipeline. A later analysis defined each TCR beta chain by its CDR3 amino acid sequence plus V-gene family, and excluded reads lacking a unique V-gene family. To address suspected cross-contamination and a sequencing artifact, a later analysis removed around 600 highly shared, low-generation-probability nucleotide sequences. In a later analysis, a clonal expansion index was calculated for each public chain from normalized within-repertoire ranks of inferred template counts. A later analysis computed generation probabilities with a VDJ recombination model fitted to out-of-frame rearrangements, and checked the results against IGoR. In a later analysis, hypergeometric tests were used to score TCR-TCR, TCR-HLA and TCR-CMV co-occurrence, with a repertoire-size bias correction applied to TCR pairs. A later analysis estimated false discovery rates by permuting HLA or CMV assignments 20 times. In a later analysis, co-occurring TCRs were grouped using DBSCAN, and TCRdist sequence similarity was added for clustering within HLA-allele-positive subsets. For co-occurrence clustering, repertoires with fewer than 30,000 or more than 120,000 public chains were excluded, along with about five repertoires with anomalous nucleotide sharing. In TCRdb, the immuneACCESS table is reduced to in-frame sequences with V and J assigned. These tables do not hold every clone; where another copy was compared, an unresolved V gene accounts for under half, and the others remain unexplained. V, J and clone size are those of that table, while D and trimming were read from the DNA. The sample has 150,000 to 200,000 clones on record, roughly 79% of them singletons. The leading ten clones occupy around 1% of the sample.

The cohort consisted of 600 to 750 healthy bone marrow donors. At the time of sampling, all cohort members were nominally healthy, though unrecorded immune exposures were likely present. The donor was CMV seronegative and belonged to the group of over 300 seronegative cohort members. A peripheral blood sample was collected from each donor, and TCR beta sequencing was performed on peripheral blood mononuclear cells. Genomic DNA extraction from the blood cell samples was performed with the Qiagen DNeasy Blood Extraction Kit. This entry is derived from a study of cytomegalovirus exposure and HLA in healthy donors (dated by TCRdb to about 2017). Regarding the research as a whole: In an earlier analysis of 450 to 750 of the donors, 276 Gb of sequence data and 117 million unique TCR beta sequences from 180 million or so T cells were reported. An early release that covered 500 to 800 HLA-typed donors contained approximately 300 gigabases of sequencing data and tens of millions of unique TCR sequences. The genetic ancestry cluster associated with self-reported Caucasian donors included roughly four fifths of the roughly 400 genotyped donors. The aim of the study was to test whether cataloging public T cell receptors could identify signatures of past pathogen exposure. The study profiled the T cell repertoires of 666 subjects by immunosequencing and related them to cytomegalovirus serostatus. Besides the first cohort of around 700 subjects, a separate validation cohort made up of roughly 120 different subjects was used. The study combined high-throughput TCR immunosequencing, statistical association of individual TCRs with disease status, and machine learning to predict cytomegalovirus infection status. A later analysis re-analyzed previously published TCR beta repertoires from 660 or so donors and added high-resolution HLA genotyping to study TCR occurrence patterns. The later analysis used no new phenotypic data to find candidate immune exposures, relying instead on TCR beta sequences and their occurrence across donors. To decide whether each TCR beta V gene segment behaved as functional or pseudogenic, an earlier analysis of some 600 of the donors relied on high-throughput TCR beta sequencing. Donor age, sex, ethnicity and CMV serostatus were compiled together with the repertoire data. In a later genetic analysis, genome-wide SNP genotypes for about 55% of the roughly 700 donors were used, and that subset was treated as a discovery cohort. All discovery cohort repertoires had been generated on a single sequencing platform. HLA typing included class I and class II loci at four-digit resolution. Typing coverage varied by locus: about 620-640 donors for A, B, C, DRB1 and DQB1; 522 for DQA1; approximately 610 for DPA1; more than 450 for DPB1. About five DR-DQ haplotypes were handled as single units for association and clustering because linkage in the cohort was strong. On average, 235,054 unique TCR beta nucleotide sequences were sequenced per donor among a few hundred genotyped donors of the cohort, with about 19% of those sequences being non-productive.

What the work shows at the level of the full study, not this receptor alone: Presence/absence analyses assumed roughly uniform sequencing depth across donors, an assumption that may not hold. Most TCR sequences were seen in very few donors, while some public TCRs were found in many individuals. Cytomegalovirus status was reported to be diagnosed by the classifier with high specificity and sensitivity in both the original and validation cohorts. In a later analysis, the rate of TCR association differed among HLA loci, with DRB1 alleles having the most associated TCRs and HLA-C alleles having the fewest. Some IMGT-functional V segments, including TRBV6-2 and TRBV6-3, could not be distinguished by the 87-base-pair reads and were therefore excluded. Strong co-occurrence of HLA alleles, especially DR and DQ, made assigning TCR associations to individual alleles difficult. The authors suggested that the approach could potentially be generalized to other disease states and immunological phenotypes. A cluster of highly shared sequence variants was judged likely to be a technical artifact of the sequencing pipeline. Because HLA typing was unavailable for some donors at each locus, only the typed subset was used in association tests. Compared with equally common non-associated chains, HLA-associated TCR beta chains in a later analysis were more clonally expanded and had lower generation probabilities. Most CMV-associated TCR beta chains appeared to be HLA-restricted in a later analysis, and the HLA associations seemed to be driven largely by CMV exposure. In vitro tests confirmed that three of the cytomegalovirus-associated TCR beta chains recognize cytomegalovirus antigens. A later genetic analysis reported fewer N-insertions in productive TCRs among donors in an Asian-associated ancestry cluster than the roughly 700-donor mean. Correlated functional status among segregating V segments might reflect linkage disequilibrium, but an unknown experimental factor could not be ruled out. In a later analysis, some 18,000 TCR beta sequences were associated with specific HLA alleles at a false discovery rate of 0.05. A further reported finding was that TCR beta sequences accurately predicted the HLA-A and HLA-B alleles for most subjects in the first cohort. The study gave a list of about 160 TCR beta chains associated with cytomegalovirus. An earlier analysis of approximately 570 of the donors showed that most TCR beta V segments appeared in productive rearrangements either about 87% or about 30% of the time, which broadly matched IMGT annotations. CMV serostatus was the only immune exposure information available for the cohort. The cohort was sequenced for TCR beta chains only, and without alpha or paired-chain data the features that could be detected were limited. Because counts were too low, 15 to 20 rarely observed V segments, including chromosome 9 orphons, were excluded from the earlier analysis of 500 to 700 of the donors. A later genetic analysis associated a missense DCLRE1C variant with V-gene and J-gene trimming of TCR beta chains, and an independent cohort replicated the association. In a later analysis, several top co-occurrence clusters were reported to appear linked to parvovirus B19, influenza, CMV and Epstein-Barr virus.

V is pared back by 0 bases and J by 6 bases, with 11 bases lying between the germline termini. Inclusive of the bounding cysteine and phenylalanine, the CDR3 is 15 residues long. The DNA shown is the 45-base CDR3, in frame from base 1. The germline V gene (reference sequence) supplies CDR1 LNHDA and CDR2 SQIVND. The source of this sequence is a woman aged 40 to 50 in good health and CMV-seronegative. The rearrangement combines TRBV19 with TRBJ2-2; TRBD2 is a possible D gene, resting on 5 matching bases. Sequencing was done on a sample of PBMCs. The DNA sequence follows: TGTGCCAGTAGTATAGAAGCGAGGGCCCCCGGGGAGCTGTTTTTT. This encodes CASSIEARAPGELFF.